Listed here are 12 T cell receptor beta chains from one sample, sequenced in a study of T cells in Graves' hyperthyroidism and ophthalmopathy. TCR beta CDR3 sequences were amplified from RNA transcripts. In the first-round RT-PCR of the TCR CDR3, the HTBI primer set was used. Each CDR3 protein gets one entry after TCRdb re-called the multiplex PCR reads with MiXCR. The repertoire holds over 700,000 distinct CDR3 sequences, with over 35% as singletons. The sample consisted of blood. The receptors derive from a man younger than 30 with Graves' hyperthyroidism.

This sequence joins TRBV9 and TRBJ2-7; D is possibly TRBD2 (6 bases). Trimming pared 4 bases from V and 2 bases from J, leaving 13 bases between. The length of the CDR3 is 14 residues. CDR1 is SGDLS, CDR2 YYNGEE, per germline. CDR3 nucleotides: TGTGCCAGCAGCCCCACTAGCCAACCCTACGAGCAGTACTTC. It encodes CASSPTSQPYEQYF.

The genes are TRBV20-1 and TRBJ1-1, with D tentatively TRBD1 (5 bases). Germline V CDR1 and CDR2: DFQATT, SNEGSKA (reference sequence). There are 15 residues in the CDR3. V was clipped by 6 bases and J by 1 base, with 18 bases between them. The DNA of the CDR3 is TGCAGTGCCACATCCCTCGGCGGACAGAACACTGAAGCTTTCTTT. It yields the protein CSATSLGGQNTEAFF.

This chain links TRBV4-2 with TRBJ2-7; D is possibly TRBD1 (5 bases). The CDR3 totals 11 residues. Germline V CDR1 and CDR2: LGHNA, YNFKEQ. The V and J ends lost 8 bases and 6 bases respectively, with 11 bases between them. The CDR3 region is CASAAGPEQYF. CDR3 nucleotides: TGTGCCAGCGCCGCAGGGCCCGAGCAGTACTTC.

V gene TRBV29-1 combines with J gene TRBJ2-5; 9 bases align to TRBD1. V shed 8 bases and J 5 bases; nucleotides not matched to a gene: 6. This CDR3 region has 12 residues. Germline values: CDR1 SQVTM, CDR2 ANQGSEA. CDR3 sequence (DNA): TGCAGCTTAACCGGGACAGGGGAGACCCAGTACTTC. Amino acid sequence: CSLTGTGETQYF.

This clonotype occurred many times. This chain connects TRBV7-9 to TRBJ2-2; D gene unclear. The V end was cut by 3 bases, the J end by 5 bases, with 10 bases between. Germline V gene sequence: CDR1 SEHNR, CDR2 FQNEAQ (reference sequence). The CDR3 totals 14 residues. The CDR3: CASSFTQSTGELFF. As DNA, the CDR3 is TGTGCCAGCAGCTTCACACAGTCGACCGGGGAGCTGTTTTTT.

DNA for the CDR3: TGCAGTGCTAGAAACAGACGAAATAGCAATCAGCCCCAGCATTTT. It yields the protein CSARNRRNSNQPQHF. The chain has TRBV20-1 and TRBJ1-5; no clear D. Germline V gene lookup returns CDR1 DFQATT and CDR2 SNEGSKA (reference sequence). The CDR3 has 15 residues. The V end lost 2 bases, the J end lost 0 bases, and 11 bases lay between the germline ends.

This clonotype showed up many times. The rearrangement uses TRBV7-9 and TRBJ2-7, with no clear D. CDR1 and CDR2 from the germline V gene are SEHNR and FQNEAQ (reference sequence). This CDR3 region has 13 residues. V gave up 5 bases and J gave up 3 bases, with 11 bases separating them. The CDR3: CASSPRGLYEQYF. The CDR3 region has the DNA TGTGCCAGCAGCCCACGTGGCCTCTACGAGCAGTACTTC.

The rearrangement joins TRBV20-1 to TRBJ2-7, with 9 bases matching TRBD2. V shed 2 bases and J 2 bases; nucleotides not matched to a gene: 10. The germline V gene encodes CDR1 DFQATT and CDR2 SNEGSKA (reference sequence). The CDR3 loop spans 16 amino acids. The CDR3 DNA reads TGCAGTGCTAGAACTGCAGGGACTAGCCTCACCTACGAGCAGTACTTC. Translation gives CSARTAGTSLTYEQYF.

This clonotype was counted only a few times. V usage is TRBV4-1 and J usage is TRBJ1-5, with D unclear. The germline V gene encodes CDR1 MGHRA and CDR2 YSYEKL. The V end lost 1 base, the J end lost 3 bases, and 7 bases lay between the germline ends. The length of the CDR3 is 14 residues. CDR3 protein: CASSQGYPNQPQHF. Written as DNA, the CDR3 is TGCGCCAGCAGCCAAGGATACCCCAATCAGCCCCAGCATTTT.

The V call is TRBV7-9, the J call TRBJ1-6, with D possibly matching TRBD1 (5 bases). In germline, CDR1 is SEHNR, CDR2 FQNEAQ (reference sequence). Trimming took 7 bases from V and 8 from J, leaving 15 bases between them. CDR3 size: 14 residues. CDR3 in DNA: TGTGCCAGCACAAGACGGGGGGGGGATTCACCCCTCCACTTT. Translated: CASTRRGGDSPLHF.

This clonotype has a handful of counts. J is TRBJ1-4 and V is TRBV9, with TRBD1 as a possible D gene (5 bases). Germline CDR1 reads SGDLS; CDR2 reads YYNGEE. The ends were cut back, 4 bases at V and 8 bases at J, with 15 bases in the middle. The CDR3 length is 14 residues. In nucleotides, the CDR3 is TGTGCCAGCAGCCTAGCGACAGAGGAGGAAAAACTGTTTTTT. It translates to CASSLATEEEKLFF.

The count of this clonotype is one. The rearrangement links TRBV19 to TRBJ1-2; D call uncertain. Trimming stripped 5 bases from V and 3 bases from J, with 16 bases between. This CDR3 comprises 15 residues. The germline CDR1 and CDR2 sequences are LNHDA and SQIVND (reference sequence). Here the CDR3 DNA reads TGTGCCAGTAGTGATGAACTGAACACTGACTATGGCTACACCTTC. Its protein is CASSDELNTDYGYTF.